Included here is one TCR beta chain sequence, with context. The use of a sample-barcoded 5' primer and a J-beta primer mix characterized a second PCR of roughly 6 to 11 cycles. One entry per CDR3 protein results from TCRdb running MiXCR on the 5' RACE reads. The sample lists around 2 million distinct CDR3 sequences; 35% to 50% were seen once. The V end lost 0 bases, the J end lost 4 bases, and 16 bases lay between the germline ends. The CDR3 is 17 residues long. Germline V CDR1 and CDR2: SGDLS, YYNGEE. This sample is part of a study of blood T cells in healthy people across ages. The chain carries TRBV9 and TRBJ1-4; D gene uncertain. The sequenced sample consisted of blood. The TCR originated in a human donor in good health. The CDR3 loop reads CASSVGNGLSLNEKLFF. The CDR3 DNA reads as TGTGCCAGCAGCGTAGGTAATGGTCTGAGCCTTAATGAAAAACTGTTTTTT. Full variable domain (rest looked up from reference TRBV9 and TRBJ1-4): DSGVTQTPKHLITATGQRVTLRCSPRSGDLSVYWYQQSLDQGLQFLIQYYNGEERAKGNILERFSAQQFPDLHSELNLSSLELGDSALYFCASSVGNGLSLNEKLFFGSGTQLSVL.